Each of the 18 T cell receptor beta chains below was sequenced from the same sample in a study of cytomegalovirus exposure and HLA in healthy donors. Both 60 Vbeta primers and 13 Jbeta primers went into the PCR. The table came from immunoSEQ multiplex PCR; TCRdb's copy has only in-frame clones and leaves some out. The data show tens of thousands of clones, with 10% seen just once and about 24% held by the top ten. The sequenced sample consisted of PBMCs. The receptor source for this set is a man in his 60s in good health and CMV-seropositive.

V gene TRBV6-1 combines with J gene TRBJ2-7; D may be TRBD1 (5 bases). CDR1 and CDR2 (germline): MNHNS, SASEGT. The length of the CDR3 is 14 residues. V shed 7 bases and J shed 4 bases, with 17 bases lying between them. Here the CDR3 reads CASNPRIGAYEQYV. In nucleotides, the CDR3 is TGTGCCAGCAACCCCAGGATAGGGGCTTACGAGCAGTACGTC.

This clone was found a few times. The rearrangement links TRBV28 to TRBJ1-4; TRBD1 agrees at 7 bases. The length of the CDR3 is 14 residues. Unmatched junction bases numbered 9, after V lost 10 bases and J lost 4 bases. The V gene's germline CDR1 is MDHEN and CDR2 SYDVKM. The CDR3 reads CATCKGGRNEKLFF. CDR3 bases: TGTGCCACCTGTAAAGGGGGCCGTAATGAAAAACTGTTTTTT.

This clone was seen a few times. V is TRBV30 and J is TRBJ2-1; possibly TRBD1 for D (5 bases). The germline CDR1 and CDR2 sequences are GTSNPN and SVGIG (reference sequence). Trimming removed 5 bases at V and 4 bases at J, with 9 bases between. This CDR3 region has 12 residues. CDR3 nucleotides: TGTGCCTGGCAGGGCCTTTACAATGAGCAGTTCTTC. This translates into CAWQGLYNEQFF.

In this sample, this clone turned up a few times. The chain carries TRBV5-4 and TRBJ1-1; no clear D gene. The germline V gene has CDR1 SGHNT and CDR2 YYREEE (reference sequence). The CDR3 has 13 residues. V dropped 5 bases and J dropped 0 bases, with 8 bases sitting between them. The CDR3 DNA is TGTGCCAGCAGTGTCCAGTTGAACACTGAAGCTTTCTTT. Encoded protein: CASSVQLNTEAFF.

The J gene is TRBJ2-1, the V gene TRBV9; weak D call: TRBD1 (6 bases). Trimming removed 1 base at V and 11 bases at J, with 10 bases between. The germline V gene encodes CDR1 SGDLS and CDR2 YYNGEE. The CDR3 runs 12 residues. The CDR3 loop reads CASSVKDSKQFF. The CDR3 nucleotides are TGTGCCAGCAGCGTAAAGGACAGCAAGCAGTTCTTC.

This clone was seen only a few times. CDR3 loop: CASTGTRGYGYTF. The CDR3, as DNA: TGTGCCAGCACGGGGACTAGGGGCTATGGCTACACCTTC. The chain is built from TRBV28 and TRBJ1-2; a possible D gene is TRBD1 (5 bases). The germline V and J ends were trimmed by 7 bases and 4 bases, with 13 bases remaining between them. The CDR3 has 13 amino acids. CDR1 is MDHEN and CDR2 is SYDVKM in the germline V gene.

V and J are TRBV18 and TRBJ1-2; perhaps TRBD1 as D (6 bases). Germline lookup yields CDR1 KGHSH and CDR2 LQKENI. Trimming removed 2 bases from V and 4 bases from J, with 14 bases in between. CDR3 size: 15 residues. Written as DNA, the CDR3 is TGTGCCAGCTCACCAAGGGCACAGGGCTCCTATGGCTACACCTTC. Translating gives CASSPRAQGSYGYTF.

This clone was seen a few times. The sample contains more than one DNA sequence encoding this CDR3. The V call is TRBV6-4, the J call TRBJ2-3; TRBD2 matches 8 bases. V shed 2 bases and J 2 bases; nucleotides not matched to a gene: 6. Germline CDR1 MRHNA, CDR2 SNTAGT. The CDR3 is made up of 16 amino acids. The CDR3 DNA sequence: TGTGCCAGCAGTGACGGAGGACTAGCTATCACAGATACGCAGTATTTT. Translated: CASSDGGLAITDTQYF.

This clone was detected only a few times. The V gene is TRBV5-4, the J gene TRBJ2-1, with a weak D call TRBD1 (5 bases). The V gene's germline CDR1 is SGHNT and CDR2 YYREEE (reference sequence). V lost 5 bases and J lost 2, with 14 bases in between. CDR3 size: 15 residues. CDR3: CASRSVGEAYNEQFF. DNA for the CDR3: TGTGCCAGCAGGTCTGTAGGGGAAGCCTACAATGAGCAGTTCTTC.

About this clone itself: Other DNA sequences in the same sample also yield this CDR3. The chain combines TRBV7-2 with TRBJ2-1, with 7 positions matching TRBD2. The CDR3 spans 15 residues. J gave up 2 bases and V 0 bases, and 1 base lay outside the gene matches. CDR1 and CDR2 (germline): SGHTA, FQGNSA. CDR3 nucleotide sequence: TGTGCCAGCAGCTTAGCGGGGGGGACCTACAATGAGCAGTTCTTC. Amino acids: CASSLAGGTYNEQFF.

The J gene is TRBJ1-2, the V gene TRBV9; a possible D gene is TRBD1 (6 bases). Trimming took off 4 bases at V and 4 bases at J, with 17 bases between the two ends. Germline V gene lookup returns CDR1 SGDLS and CDR2 YYNGEE. The CDR3 sequence is 15 residues long. CDR3 region: CASSFTGGGSYGYTF. DNA of the CDR3: TGTGCCAGCAGCTTCACGGGAGGGGGAAGCTATGGCTACACCTTC.

The chain links TRBV18 to TRBJ2-1; D ambiguous. The CDR3 is made up of 14 amino acids. The germline V gene has CDR1 KGHSH and CDR2 LQKENI. V lost 0 bases and J lost 3, with 6 bases in between. The CDR3 region has the DNA TGTGCCAGCTCACCACCAACTAACTACAATGAGCAGTTCTTC. Translated, it gives CASSPPTNYNEQFF.

This clone was seen a handful of times. The genes are TRBV10-1 and TRBJ2-7; TRBD1 matches 9 bases. Trimming removed 6 bases from V and 3 bases from J; junction bases left unmatched: 3. The CDR3 contains 13 residues. Looked up from germline, CDR1 is WNHNN and CDR2 is SYGVQD (reference sequence). CDR3: CASRGDRDYEQYV. The DNA of the CDR3 is TGCGCCAGCAGGGGGGACAGGGACTACGAGCAGTACGTC.

The rearrangement joins TRBV27 to TRBJ1-1, with 11 bases identical to TRBD1. Germline V gene data show CDR1 as MNHEY and CDR2 as SMNVEV (reference sequence). V gave up 8 bases and J gave up 4 bases; unmatched junction bases: 9. The CDR3 loop spans 15 amino acids. As DNA, the CDR3 is TGTGCCAGCCTTACTCGGACAGGGGGCGGCACTGAAGCTTTCTTT. This encodes CASLTRTGGGTEAFF.

This clone was counted only a few times. The genes are TRBV5-6 and TRBJ2-5; D is unresolved. Germline CDR1 SGHDT, CDR2 YYEEEE. Trimming took 4 bases from V and 6 from J, leaving 4 bases between them. The CDR3 is 10 amino acids. In DNA, the CDR3 is TGTGCCAGCAGCCCCAAGACCCAGTACTTC. Protein: CASSPKTQYF.

The rearrangement links TRBV6-5 to TRBJ2-7; perhaps TRBD2 as D (7 bases). CDR1 MNHEY and CDR2 SVGAGI come from the germline V gene. The CDR3 is 12 amino acids. V was cut by 4 bases and J by 6 bases, with 10 bases left in between. The CDR3, as DNA: TGTGCCAGCAGTTTCCGGGGGGCCGAGCAGTACTTC. Its protein product is CASSFRGAEQYF.

This chain joins TRBV7-9 and TRBJ1-5; D remains unclear. CDR1 SEHNR and CDR2 FQNEAQ come from the germline V gene (reference sequence). The V end lost 1 base, the J end lost 7 bases, and 11 bases lay between the germline ends. The CDR3 has 14 amino acids. CDR3 coding DNA: TGTGCCAGCAGCTTAGGGGCAGCGGACCAGCCCCAGCATTTT. Its protein is CASSLGAADQPQHF.

The chain uses TRBV5-1 and TRBJ1-2; D is perhaps TRBD1 (6 bases). This CDR3 contains 14 residues. Germline lookup yields CDR1 SGHRS and CDR2 YFSETQ. Between the trimmed V and J ends, which lost 6 bases and 2 bases, there was a span of 14 bases. CDR3 residues: CASKTDSTNYGYTF. As DNA, the CDR3 is TGCGCCAGCAAAACGGACAGCACGAACTATGGCTACACCTTC.